This entry describes one TCR beta chain. From germline, CDR1 is MDHEN and CDR2 SYDVKM. CDR3 length: 15 amino acids. V lost 7 bases and J lost 5; bases outside the gene matches: 7. This sample was taken from a study of blood T cell repertoires in COVID-19. The protocol was immunoSEQ multiplex PCR, while the TCRdb copy is restricted to in-frame clones and leaves out a portion. This table has fewer than 150,000 clones, approximately 82% appearing once. J is TRBJ1-3 and V is TRBV28; TRBD1 matches 11 bases. This sequence was found in a man in his sixties who had recovered from COVID-19. The sequencing input was peripheral blood. The CDR3 bases are TGTGCCAGCAAAAGGGACAGGGGGTTTAGAAACACCATATATTTT. Protein product: CASKRDRGFRNTIYF.